Listed below are T cell receptor beta chains from one sample, sequenced in a study of stem cell transplantation in POMP-related autoinflammatory disease. The table came from immunoSEQ multiplex PCR; TCRdb's copy has only in-frame clones and leaves some out. The sample holds 7,500 or so clones, around 83% seen once. Sequences were obtained from a CXCR5-defined cell subset from PBMCs. Source of these receptors: a human donor in good health. Each CDR3 is given without its conserved first and last residue. D genes are given only for firm matches.

d_gene	j_gene	v_gene	CDR3aa
TRBD1	TRBJ2-3	TRBV18	ASSPRGLSTDTQY
.	TRBJ1-1	TRBV7-3	ASSAQGTMNTEAF
TRBD2	TRBJ2-1	TRBV14	ASSPAGAIYNEQF
.	TRBJ1-1	TRBV19	ASAHREGAEAF
.	TRBJ2-7	TRBV5-5	ASTVPGHDEQY
.	TRBJ2-3	TRBV5-4	ASSLGGRMADTQY
TRBD1	TRBJ1-2	TRBV5-4	ASSKAPSDRATDYGYT
.	TRBJ1-5	TRBV27	ATHRGNQPQH
TRBD1	TRBJ2-3	TRBV11-2	ASSSPGQSTDTQY
TRBD2	TRBJ2-3	TRBV27	ASSPSGGTTDTQY